The rows below give T cell receptor beta chains drawn from one sample of a study of lung T cells in sarcoidosis with Löfgren's syndrome. TCRdb recomputed calls from the reads with MiXCR, one row per CDR3 protein. The data show 60,000 to 70,000 distinct CDR3 sequences, less than 25% seen once. The specimen was CD4+ T cells from PBMCs. These receptors originate from a human donor with sarcoidosis (Löfgren's syndrome or another form), or a control subject (not recorded which). CDR3s include the opening cysteine and the closing phenylalanine or tryptophan.

J gene	V gene	CDR3 protein
TRBJ2-1	TRBV5-1	CASSLSSGGAYNEQFF
TRBJ2-7	TRBV28	CASRDNSYEQYF
TRBJ2-5	TRBV12-3/TRBV12-4	CAATVAGRETQYF
TRBJ2-1	TRBV2	CASSVRTGENEQFF
TRBJ2-3	TRBV10-3	CAITGGPMNTQYF
TRBJ2-3	TRBV7-9	CASSLARGHGTDTQYF
TRBJ1-3	TRBV7-2	CASSRGTGGSGNTIYF
TRBJ2-5	TRBV29-1	CSVDRGASETQYF
TRBJ1-4	TRBV20-1	CSARGQGNEKLFF
TRBJ2-7	TRBV27	CASSSPGTGEYEQYF
TRBJ1-2	TRBV28	CASSPRTGKGYTF